The 25 T cell receptor beta chains given below trace back to one sample, sequenced in a study of T cell responses to AZD1222 COVID-19 vaccine. Clones were read by immunoSEQ multiplex PCR, and TCRdb kept only the in-frame ones, dropping some. This table has about 83,000 clones, 88% appearing once. Sample: peripheral blood, taken on day 0 of MenACWY control vaccination. Every receptor here comes from an adult in good health.

This clone has a handful of counts. The genes are TRBV21-1 and TRBJ1-4. TRBV21-1 counts as a pseudogene. CDR3 length equals 13 residues. The CDR3 is CASSKGGNEKLFF. CDR3 DNA sequence: TGTGCCAGCAGCAAGGGTGGTAATGAAAAACTGTTTTTT.

V gene TRBV10-2 combines with J gene TRBJ2-7; no definite D call. The CDR3 has 11 residues. The V and J ends lost 2 bases and 5 bases respectively, with 4 bases between them. The germline gives CDR1 WSHSY, CDR2 SAAADI. The CDR3 DNA reads TGCGCCAGCAGTGAGGGCCACGAGCAGTACTTC. It specifies CASSEGHEQYF.

This clone was recorded only once. The chain uses TRBV29-1 and TRBJ2-3; 7 bases line up with TRBD1. V shed 6 bases and J 0 bases; nucleotides not matched to a gene: 6. The CDR3 totals 14 residues. CDR1 SQVTM and CDR2 ANQGSEA come from the germline V gene. The CDR3 DNA reads TGCAGCGTCCCTACAGGGGCTAGCACAGATACGCAGTATTTT. This codes for CSVPTGASTDTQYF.

The chain couples TRBV27 to TRBJ2-7, with 10 positions matching TRBD1. CDR1 MNHEY and CDR2 SMNVEV come from the germline V gene (reference sequence). The CDR3 consists of 13 residues. The J segment lost 2 bases and the V segment lost 8 bases, leaving 3 bases of the junction unmatched. The chain's CDR3 is CASRDRGTYEQYF. In DNA, the CDR3 is TGTGCCAGCCGGGACAGGGGTACCTACGAGCAGTACTTC.

The gene calls are TRBV6-5 and TRBJ2-7; maybe TRBD2 (6 bases). Germline lookup yields CDR1 MNHEY and CDR2 SVGAGI. The length of the CDR3 is 15 residues. V was trimmed by 5 bases and J by 2 bases, leaving 16 bases between them. The CDR3 reads CASSQQGLFTYEQYF. CDR3 bases: TGTGCCAGCAGTCAGCAGGGACTGTTCACCTACGAGCAGTACTTC.

The chain has TRBV19 and TRBJ1-5, with D perhaps matching TRBD1 (6 bases). Trimming cost V 3 bases and J 7 bases, with 10 bases left between them. The CDR3 length is 13 residues. Germline assignment: CDR1 LNHDA and CDR2 SQIVND (reference sequence). The CDR3 loop reads CASSILGGQPQHF. CDR3 coding DNA: TGTGCCAGTAGTATTCTGGGGGGCCAGCCCCAGCATTTT.

The chain has TRBV28 and TRBJ2-7; unclear D gene. Germline assignment: CDR1 MDHEN and CDR2 SYDVKM. Trimming removed 1 base at V and 3 bases at J, with 4 bases between. The length of the CDR3 is 12 residues. DNA of the CDR3: TGTGCCAGCAGTTTATATAGCTACGAGCAGTACTTC. The encoded protein is CASSLYSYEQYF. Filled out from reference TRBV28 and TRBJ2-7, the complete variable domain reads DVKVTQSSRYLVKRTGEKVFLECVQDMDHENMFWYRQDPGLGLRLIYFSYDVKMKEKGDIPEGYSVSREKKERFSLILESASTNQTSMYLCASSLYSYEQYFGPGTRLTVT.

J is TRBJ2-3 and V is TRBV7-2; D gene ambiguous. V was pared by 5 bases and J by 0 bases, with 15 bases between. The CDR3 runs to 16 residues. Germline CDR1 reads SGHTA; CDR2 reads FQGNSA. CDR3 loop: CASSARASSSTDTQYF. The CDR3 DNA reads TGTGCCAGCAGCGCCCGGGCTTCCTCTAGCACAGATACGCAGTATTTT. Drawing the rest from reference TRBV7-2 and TRBJ2-3, the complete variable domain is GAGVSQSPSNKVTEKGKDVELRCDPISGHTALYWYRQSLGQGLEFLIYFQGNSAPDKSGLPSDRFSAERTGGSVSTLTIQRTQQEDSAVYLCASSARASSSTDTQYFGPGTRLTVL.

This clone was seen only once. The chain employs TRBV10-1 and TRBJ1-1; D is ambiguous. Germline V gives CDR1 WNHNN, CDR2 SYGVQD (reference sequence). Trimming removed 4 bases from V and 7 bases from J, with 19 bases in between. The CDR3 has 15 residues. The CDR3 here is CASSASLPGLDEAFF. The CDR3 DNA is TGCGCCAGCAGTGCTTCCCTCCCGGGTCTTGATGAAGCTTTCTTT.

The chain couples TRBV6-2 or TRBV6-3 to TRBJ1-1; D may be TRBD1 (6 bases). Trimming took 3 bases from V and 0 from J, leaving 14 bases between them. Germline assignment: CDR1 MNHEY and CDR2 SVGEGT. The CDR3 is 16 amino acids. This CDR3 is CASSYEGVPMNTEAFF. The CDR3 DNA follows: TGTGCCAGCAGTTATGAGGGGGTCCCAATGAACACTGAAGCTTTCTTT.

CDR3 DNA sequence: TGTGCCAGCTCGCGGTTGGGGACGAATAGCAATCAGCCCCAGCATTTT. Residues: CASSRLGTNSNQPQHF. This sequence joins TRBV5-5 and TRBJ1-5; tentatively, D is TRBD1 (5 bases). This CDR3 spans 16 amino acids. V dropped 7 bases and J dropped 0 bases, with 17 bases sitting between them. The germline CDR1 and CDR2 sequences are SGHKS and YYEKEE (reference sequence).

This sequence joins TRBV6-5 and TRBJ2-5, with D possibly matching TRBD1 (6 bases). The V end lost 2 bases, the J end lost 4 bases, and 11 bases lay between the germline ends. Germline V lookup: CDR1 MNHEY, CDR2 SVGAGI. CDR3 length: 14 residues. CDR3 DNA: TGTGCCAGCAGTTACGGAACAGGGAGAGAGACCCAGTACTTC. This sequence encodes CASSYGTGRETQYF.

This chain joins TRBV7-9 and TRBJ1-5; 9 bases are a match to TRBD1. V was pared by 5 bases and J by 3 bases, with 8 bases of the junction left unmatched. The germline V gene encodes CDR1 SEHNR and CDR2 FQNEAQ (reference sequence). The CDR3 runs 16 residues. Written as DNA, the CDR3 is TGTGCCAGCAGCAACAGGGGACAGGGCCCCAATCAGCCCCAGCATTTT. This gives the protein CASSNRGQGPNQPQHF. The whole variable domain, filled in from reference TRBV7-9 and TRBJ1-5, reads DTGVSQNPRHKITKRGQNVTFRCDPISEHNRLYWYRQTLGQGPEFLTYFQNEAQLEKSRLLSDRFSAERPKGSFSTLEIQRTEQGDSAMYLCASSNRGQGPNQPQHFGDGTRLSIL.

J is TRBJ1-2 and V is TRBV5-4, with a possible D match to TRBD1 (5 bases). Germline V lookup: CDR1 SGHNT, CDR2 YYREEE (reference sequence). V shed 3 bases and J shed 8 bases, with 17 bases lying between them. The CDR3 spans 14 residues. This CDR3 reads CASSYTTGIRGYTF. The CDR3, as DNA: TGTGCCAGCAGCTACACAACAGGAATTCGCGGCTACACCTTC. The variable domain in full, completed from reference TRBV5-4 and TRBJ1-2, reads ETGVTQSPTHLIKTRGQQVTLRCSSQSGHNTVSWYQQALGQGPQFIFQYYREEENGRGNFPPRFSGLQFPNYSSELNVNALELDDSALYLCASSYTTGIRGYTFGSGTRLTVV.

This chain joins TRBV21-1 and TRBJ1-5. TRBV21-1 is recorded as a pseudogene. The CDR3 runs to 18 residues. CDR3 DNA: TGTGCCAGCACCTTTCCCCGGGCCTCTAAAGGGTGCGATCAGCCCCAGCATTTT. Its translation is CASTFPRASKGCDQPQHF.

The chain uses TRBV6-5 and TRBJ1-3, with TRBD1 matching 8 bases. The CDR3 is 16 residues long. V was clipped by 2 bases and J by 3 bases; unmatched bases: 6. CDR1 is MNHEY and CDR2 is SVGAGI in the germline V gene. Here the CDR3 DNA reads TGTGCCAGCAGTTACACCGGGACAGGATATGGAAACACCATATATTTT. This encodes CASSYTGTGYGNTIYF.

V gene TRBV27 combines with J gene TRBJ2-1; tentatively, D is TRBD2 (6 bases). Germline-derived CDR1 and CDR2 are MNHEY and SMNVEV (reference sequence). Trimming removed 5 bases at V and 7 bases at J, with 24 bases between. CDR3 length: 17 amino acids. The CDR3 region has the DNA TGTGCCAGCAGTAATCTGGGAGGACTCCTCATCCCAAATGAGCAGTTCTTC. It translates to CASSNLGGLLIPNEQFF.

The chain is built from TRBV4-2 and TRBJ1-4; 7 bases align to TRBD1. This CDR3 comprises 17 residues. CDR1 LGHNA and CDR2 YNFKEQ come from the germline V gene. With V trimmed by 4 bases and J by 0 bases, 8 bases remained unmatched. CDR3 region: CASSPRDSRATNEKLFF. In DNA form, the CDR3 reads TGTGCCAGCAGCCCCCGGGACAGCCGTGCAACTAATGAAAAACTGTTTTTT.

V and J are TRBV23-1 and TRBJ1-5; possibly TRBD1 for D (5 bases). TRBV23-1 is reported as an ORF; its role is uncertain. The CDR3 runs to 15 residues. Trimming took 3 bases from V and 3 from J, leaving 12 bases between them. As DNA, the CDR3 is TGCGCCAGCAGTCAGCGCAGGGCTAACAATCAGCCCCAGCATTTT. It yields the protein CASSQRRANNQPQHF.

This chain connects TRBV28 to TRBJ1-3, with 7 bases matching TRBD1. Trimming cost V 9 bases and J 7 bases; bases outside gene matches: 9. Germline CDR1 is MDHEN and CDR2 is SYDVKM. This CDR3 region has 13 residues. CDR3 nucleotide sequence: TGTGCCAGTTACAGGGGACGGTTGAACACCATATATTTT. Translated, it gives CASYRGRLNTIYF.

The V gene is TRBV30, the J gene TRBJ1-2; 7 bases align to TRBD1. Germline CDR1 reads GTSNPN; CDR2 reads SVGIG (reference sequence). This CDR3 contains 12 residues. The V gene end was trimmed by 5 bases and the J gene end by 7 bases; junction bases not matched to a gene: 7. The CDR3 DNA reads as TGTGCCTGGGAAGGGGGCAGGGCTGGCTACACCTTC. Its translation: CAWEGGRAGYTF.

In DNA, the CDR3 is TGTGCCAGCATAACCTCCCCTCCGAGCTCCTACAATGAGCAGTTCTTC. This gives the protein CASITSPPSSYNEQFF. The rearrangement uses TRBV2 and TRBJ2-1; no definite D call. From germline, CDR1 is SNHLY and CDR2 FYNNEI. With 7 bases removed from V and 0 bases from J, the gap between germline ends came to 16 bases. The CDR3 spans 16 residues.

The J gene is TRBJ2-4, the V gene TRBV30; D ambiguous. The length of the CDR3 is 13 residues. The V gene lost 3 bases and the J gene lost 4 bases, with 10 bases spanning the gap. Germline-derived CDR1 and CDR2 are GTSNPN and SVGIG (reference sequence). The CDR3 DNA reads as TGTGCCTGGAGGTTCTCAGAAAAAAACATTCAGTACTTC. Amino acids: CAWRFSEKNIQYF.

The sample holds one count of this clone. The chain is built from TRBV5-4 and TRBJ2-7, with 8 bases matching TRBD2. Germline values: CDR1 SGHNT, CDR2 YYREEE (reference sequence). This CDR3 region has 17 residues. V dropped 4 bases and J dropped 6; count of bases not matched to a gene: 18. CDR3: CASSPNGTGTSRLEQYF. In DNA, the CDR3 is TGTGCCAGCAGCCCGAATGGAACCGGGACTAGTCGTCTCGAGCAGTACTTC. Looking up the rest from reference TRBV5-4 and TRBJ2-7 gives the full variable domain: ETGVTQSPTHLIKTRGQQVTLRCSSQSGHNTVSWYQQALGQGPQFIFQYYREEENGRGNFPPRFSGLQFPNYSSELNVNALELDDSALYLCASSPNGTGTSRLEQYFGPGTRLTVT.

The chain carries TRBV5-6 and TRBJ2-5; 8 nucleotides line up with TRBD1. Trimming cost V 4 bases and J 4 bases; bases outside gene matches: 9. The CDR3 is made up of 15 amino acids. The germline CDR1 and CDR2 sequences are SGHDT and YYEEEE. Here the CDR3 reads CASSGGQEIAETQYF. In DNA form, the CDR3 reads TGTGCCAGCAGCGGGGGACAGGAAATAGCAGAGACCCAGTACTTC.